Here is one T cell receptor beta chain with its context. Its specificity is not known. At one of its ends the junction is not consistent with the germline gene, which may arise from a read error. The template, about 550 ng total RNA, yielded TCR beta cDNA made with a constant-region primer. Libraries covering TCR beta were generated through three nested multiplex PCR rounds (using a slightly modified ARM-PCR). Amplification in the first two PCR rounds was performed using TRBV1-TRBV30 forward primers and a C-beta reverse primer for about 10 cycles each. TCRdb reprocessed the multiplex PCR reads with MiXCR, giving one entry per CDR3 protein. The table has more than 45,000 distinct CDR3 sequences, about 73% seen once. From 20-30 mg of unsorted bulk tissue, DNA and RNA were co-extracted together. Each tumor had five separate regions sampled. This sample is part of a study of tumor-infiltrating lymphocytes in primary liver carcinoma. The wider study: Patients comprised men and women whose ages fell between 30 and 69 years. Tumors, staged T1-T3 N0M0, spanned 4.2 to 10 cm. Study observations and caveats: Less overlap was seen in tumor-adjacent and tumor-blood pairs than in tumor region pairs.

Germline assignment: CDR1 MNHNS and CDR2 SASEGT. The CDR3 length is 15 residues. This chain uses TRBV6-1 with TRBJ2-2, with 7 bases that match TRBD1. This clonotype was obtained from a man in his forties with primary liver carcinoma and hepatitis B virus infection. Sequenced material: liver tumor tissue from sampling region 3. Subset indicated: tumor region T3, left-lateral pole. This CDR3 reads CASSEGQMNTGELFF. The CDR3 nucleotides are TGTGCCAGCAGTGAGGGACAGATGAACACCGGGGAACTGTTTTTT.